Reported below is one TCR beta chain. Its antigen is unknown. This specimen comes from a study of cytomegalovirus exposure and HLA in healthy donors (dated by TCRdb to the late 2010s). Turning to the overall study: An earlier analysis of under 600 of the donors reported approximately 290 Gb of sequence data and 100 million to 140 million unique TCR beta sequences from about 179 million T cells. Roughly 300 gigabases of sequencing data and 75 million to 85 million unique TCR sequences made up an early release that covered approximately 650 HLA-typed donors. Of the 350 to 400 genotyped donors, roughly 85% fell in the genetic ancestry cluster associated with self-reported Caucasian donors. The study aimed to test whether signatures of past pathogen exposure could be identified by cataloging public T cell receptors. Using immunosequencing, the study profiled T cell repertoires from 500 to 800 subjects and related those repertoires to cytomegalovirus serostatus. A separate validation cohort of 90 to 150 different subjects was used in addition to the 666-subject first cohort. To predict cytomegalovirus infection status, the study combined high-throughput TCR immunosequencing, statistical association of individual TCRs with disease status, and machine learning. To study patterns of TCR occurrence, a later analysis re-analyzed previously published TCR beta repertoires from 550 to 800 donors and added high-resolution HLA genotyping. The later analysis used no new phenotypic data to find candidate immune exposures, relying instead on TCR beta sequences and their occurrence across donors. To decide whether each TCR beta V gene segment behaved as functional or pseudogenic, an earlier analysis of approximately 590 of the donors relied on high-throughput TCR beta sequencing. Alongside the repertoire data, information on donor age, sex, ethnicity and CMV serostatus was compiled. In a later genetic analysis, genome-wide SNP genotypes for about three fifths of the roughly 670 donors were used, and that subset was treated as a discovery cohort. All discovery cohort repertoires had been generated on a single sequencing platform. Class I and class II HLA loci were covered by the typing at four-digit resolution. The number of typed donors differed by locus: about 629-630 for A, B, C, DRB1 and DQB1; 522 for DQA1; approximately 600 for DPA1; and some 450 for DPB1. About 5 DR-DQ haplotypes were handled as single units for association and clustering, since linkage in the cohort was strong. Across 398 genotyped donors of the cohort, an average of approximately 200,000 unique TCR beta nucleotide sequences per donor were sequenced, and roughly 20% of those sequences were non-productive.

The library relied on the immunoSEQ multiplex PCR assay. For the multiplex PCR, a mixture combining 60 forward primers for TCR Vbeta segments and 13 reverse primers for TCR Jbeta segments was used. A multiplex PCR assay on genomic DNA amplified the CDR3 region of rearranged TCR beta genes. On the Illumina HiSeq System, the amplified TCR beta libraries were sequenced as 87-base-pair reads. On the authors' methods: A later analysis tallied roughly 78 million unique TCR beta chains across the approximately 670 repertoires, and approximately 9.9 million of those chains were shared by two or more donors. To remove PCR and sequencing errors, raw reads were error-corrected and collapsed into unique sequences using a nearest-neighbor algorithm that merged closely related sequences. CDR3 sequences were aligned to IMGT reference sequences to assign V, D and J gene segments. For a sequence to be retained, a match of at least six nucleotides was required to both a V gene segment and a J gene segment. A rearrangement counted as productive if the CDR3 had no stop codons and remained in frame with V and J, and every other rearrangement counted as non-productive. Following IMGT convention, CDR3 was defined as the stretch from the second conserved V-encoded cysteine to the conserved J-encoded phenylalanine. Sequences without an unambiguous match to a single V gene segment were excluded from the earlier analysis of about 640 of the donors. An earlier analysis of fewer than 750 of the donors called V segments functional above 56.7% productive rearrangements and segregating when the between-donor standard deviation exceeded 5%. A statistical classification framework was developed to diagnose cytomegalovirus status using the catalog of TCR beta chain sequences. A later analysis assigned V and J genes by comparing TCR nucleotide sequences with IMGT/GENE-DB human TR gene sequences. In a later analysis, CDR3 sequences and most-parsimonious VDJ recombination scenarios were assigned using the TCRdist pipeline. A later analysis defined each TCR beta chain by its CDR3 amino acid sequence plus V-gene family, and excluded reads lacking a unique V-gene family. A later analysis removed 592 highly shared, low-generation-probability nucleotide sequences to deal with suspected cross-contamination and a sequencing artifact. In a later analysis, a clonal expansion index for each public chain was calculated from normalized within-repertoire ranks of inferred template counts. Generation probabilities in a later analysis came from a VDJ recombination model fitted to out-of-frame rearrangements, and those results were checked against IGoR. In a later analysis, TCR-TCR, TCR-HLA and TCR-CMV co-occurrence was scored with hypergeometric tests, and a repertoire-size bias correction was applied to TCR pairs. False discovery rates were estimated in a later analysis by permuting HLA or CMV assignments 20 times. In a later analysis, co-occurring TCRs were grouped using DBSCAN, and TCRdist sequence similarity was added for clustering within HLA-allele-positive subsets. Co-occurrence clustering excluded repertoires with fewer than 30,000 or more than 120,000 public chains, plus five with anomalous nucleotide sharing. Held by TCRdb, this immuneACCESS table contains in-frame sequences only and omits some clones. Under half of the omission traces to an unresolved V gene where checked; the cause of the rest is unknown. That table is the source of V, J and clone size, and D and trimming were worked out from the DNA. This sample's table carries 65,000 to 80,000 clones. In total, the top ten clones hold 7.5% to 8% of the sample.

The cohort comprised 670 or so healthy bone marrow donors. All cohort members were sampled while nominally healthy, although unrecorded immune exposures were likely present. The donor tested CMV seropositive and was one of the 289 seropositive cohort members. Every donor gave a peripheral blood sample, and the peripheral blood mononuclear cells from that sample were used for TCR beta sequencing. The Qiagen DNeasy Blood Extraction Kit was used to extract genomic DNA from the blood cell samples. The CDR1 and CDR2 encoded by the germline V gene (reference sequence) are MNHEY and SMNVEV. V trim: 0 bases; J trim: 5 bases; unmatched bases: 6. Counted from cysteine to phenylalanine, this CDR3 has 15 amino acids. Of all the DNA, just the CDR3 is kept, 45 bases in frame from base 1. General findings and caveats noted by the study authors: In a later genetic analysis, fewer N-insertions in productive TCRs were reported among donors in an Asian-associated ancestry cluster than the roughly 710-donor mean. In a later analysis, around 17,000 TCR beta sequences were associated with specific HLA alleles at a false discovery rate of 0.05. Cytomegalovirus status was reported to be diagnosed by the classifier with high specificity and sensitivity in both the original and validation cohorts. A total of 150 to 200 TCR beta chains were listed by the study as associated with cytomegalovirus. A further reported finding was that TCR beta sequences accurately predicted the HLA-A and HLA-B alleles for most subjects in the first cohort. In this cohort, only TCR beta chains were sequenced, and detectable features were limited by the absence of alpha or paired-chain data. Because counts were too low, seventeen rarely observed V segments, including chromosome 9 orphons, were excluded from the earlier analysis of 587 of the donors. The sequencing pipeline was judged likely to have produced a cluster of highly shared sequence variants as a technical artifact. The presence/absence analyses assumed that sequencing depth was roughly uniform across donors, and that assumption may not be true. According to a later analysis, parvovirus B19, influenza, CMV and Epstein-Barr virus appeared linked to several top co-occurrence clusters. Immune exposure information for the cohort was limited to CMV serostatus. In vitro tests confirmed that a few of the cytomegalovirus-associated TCR beta chains recognize cytomegalovirus antigens. Strong co-occurrence of HLA alleles, especially DR and DQ, made assigning TCR associations to individual alleles difficult. Linkage disequilibrium might explain the correlated functional status among segregating V segments, but an unknown experimental factor could not be excluded. Because some donors lacked HLA typing at each locus, the association tests relied only on the typed subset. A later analysis found that TCR association rates varied across HLA loci, with DRB1 alleles showing the most associated TCRs and HLA-C alleles the fewest. According to the authors, the approach could potentially be generalized to other disease states and immunological phenotypes. According to a later analysis, most CMV-associated TCR beta chains appeared to be HLA-restricted, and the HLA associations seemed to be driven largely by CMV exposure. Across donors, most TCR sequences were observed very rarely, whereas some public TCRs were present in many individuals. A later analysis found that HLA-associated TCR beta chains were more clonally expanded and had lower generation probabilities than equally common non-associated chains. V-gene and J-gene trimming of TCR beta chains was associated with a missense DCLRE1C variant in a later genetic analysis, and the association was replicated in an independent cohort. Some IMGT-functional V segments, including TRBV6-2 and TRBV6-3, could not be told apart with the 87-base-pair reads, so those segments were excluded. In an earlier analysis of over 550 of the donors, most TCR beta V segments were observed in productive rearrangements about 90% or about 30% of the time, broadly matching IMGT annotations.

The sample taken for sequencing was PBMCs. In this chain, TRBV27 is recombined with TRBJ1-1; 7 bases in between match TRBD1. The sequence was obtained from a female donor in good health and CMV-seropositive. This receptor has the CDR3 CASSLSNTGDTEAFF. The base sequence is TGTGCCAGCAGTTTATCGAACACAGGGGATACTGAAGCTTTCTTT.